This TCR beta chain was profiled in a study of shared clonotypes between healthy human individuals. Of note for this clone: Its antigen is still unknown.

General study points: Generation probabilities were higher for clonotypes shared across all four sorted-subset donors than for unshared ones.

The assay ran at deep level. The DNA input per sorted-subset replicate PCR was roughly 210 ng, corresponding to some 30,000 T cell genomes. TCRdb's table, derived via immunoSEQ multiplex PCR, lists solely in-frame clones and lacks some. The sample records 2,500,000 or so clones, 85% to 95% being singletons. Division of CD4+ cells produced a CD45RA+ naive subset and a CD45RA-negative memory subset. The receptor's source is a man between 18 and 29 years old in good health. Some clones in this sample may be carry-over from other donors' samples. Sequencing was done on a sample of naive CD4+ T cells from PBMCs. Subset reported: CD45RA+ positively selected.

CDR3 sequence: CASSPREPTGEKLFF. The DNA of the CDR3 is TGTGCCAGCTCACCACGGGAACCTACGGGTGAAAAACTGTTTTTT. The V gene is TRBV18, the J gene TRBJ1-4; D is unclear. CDR1 KGHSH and CDR2 LQKENI come from the germline V gene. V dropped 1 base and J dropped 7 bases, with 13 bases sitting between them. The CDR3 is 15 residues long.